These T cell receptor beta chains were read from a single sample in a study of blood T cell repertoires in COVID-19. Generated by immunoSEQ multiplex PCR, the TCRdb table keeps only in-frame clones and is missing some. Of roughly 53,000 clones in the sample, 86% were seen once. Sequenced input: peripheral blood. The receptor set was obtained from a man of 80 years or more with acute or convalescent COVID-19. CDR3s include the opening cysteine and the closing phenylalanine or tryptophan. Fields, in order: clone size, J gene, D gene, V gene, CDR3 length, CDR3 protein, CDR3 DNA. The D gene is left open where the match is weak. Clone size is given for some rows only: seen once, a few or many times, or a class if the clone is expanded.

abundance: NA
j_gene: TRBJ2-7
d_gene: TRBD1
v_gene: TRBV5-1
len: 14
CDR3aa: CAARGDRSTYEQYF
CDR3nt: TGCGCCGCTAGGGGGGACAGGTCTACCTACGAGCAGTACTTC

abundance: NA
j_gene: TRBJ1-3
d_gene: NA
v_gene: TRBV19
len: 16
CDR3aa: CASTHYRSSTGNTIYF
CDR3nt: TGTGCCAGTACCCATTATAGGAGTTCAACTGGAAACACCATATATTTT

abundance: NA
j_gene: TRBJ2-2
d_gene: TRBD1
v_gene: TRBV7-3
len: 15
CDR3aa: CASSLGQGTTGELFF
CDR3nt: TGTGCCAGCAGCCTGGGACAGGGAACGACCGGGGAGCTGTTTTTT

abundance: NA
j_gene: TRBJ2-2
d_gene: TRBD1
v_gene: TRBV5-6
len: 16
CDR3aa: CASSLPGTGDGGELFF
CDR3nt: TGTGCCAGCAGCTTGCCGGGGACAGGGGATGGCGGGGAGCTGTTTTTT

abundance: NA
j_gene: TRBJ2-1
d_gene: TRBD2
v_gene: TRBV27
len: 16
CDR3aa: CASSPLLAGGPGEQFF
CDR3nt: TGTGCCAGCAGTCCCTTACTAGCGGGGGGCCCGGGTGAGCAGTTCTTC

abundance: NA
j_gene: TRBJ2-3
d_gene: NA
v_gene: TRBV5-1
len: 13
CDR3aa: CASSEPGADTQYF
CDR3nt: TGCGCCAGCAGCGAACCGGGAGCAGATACGCAGTATTTT

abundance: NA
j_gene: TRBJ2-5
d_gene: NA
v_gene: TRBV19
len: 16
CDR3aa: CASSIFTGQGQETQYF
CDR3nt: TGTGCCAGTAGTATATTCACAGGGCAGGGGCAAGAGACCCAGTACTTC

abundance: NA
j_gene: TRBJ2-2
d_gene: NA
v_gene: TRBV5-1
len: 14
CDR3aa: CASSLQQGPGELFF
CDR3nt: TGCGCCAGCAGCTTACAACAGGGCCCCGGGGAGCTGTTTTTT

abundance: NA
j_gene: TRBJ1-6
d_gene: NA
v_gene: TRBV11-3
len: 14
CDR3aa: CASSFDSHNSPLHF
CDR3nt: TGTGCCAGCAGCTTCGACAGCCATAATTCACCCCTCCACTTT

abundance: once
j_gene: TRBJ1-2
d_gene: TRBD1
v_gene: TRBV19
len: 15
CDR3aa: CASRDRAGGNYGYTF
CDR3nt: TGTGCCAGTAGGGACAGGGCAGGGGGCAACTATGGCTACACCTTC

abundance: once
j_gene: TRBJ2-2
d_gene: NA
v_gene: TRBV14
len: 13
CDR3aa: CASSPQGYGELFF
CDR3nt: TGTGCCAGCAGCCCTCAGGGATACGGGGAGCTGTTTTTT

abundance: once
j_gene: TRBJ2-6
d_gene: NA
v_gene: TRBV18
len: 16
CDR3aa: CASSLTGYSGANVLTF
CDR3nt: TGTGCCAGCTCACTGACAGGCTACTCTGGGGCCAACGTCCTGACTTTC

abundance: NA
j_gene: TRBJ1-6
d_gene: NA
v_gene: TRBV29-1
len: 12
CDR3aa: CSAQFVNSPLHF
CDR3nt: TGCAGCGCCCAGTTTGTAAATTCACCCCTCCACTTT

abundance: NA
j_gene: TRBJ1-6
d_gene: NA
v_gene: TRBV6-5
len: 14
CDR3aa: CASSPENLNPTLHF
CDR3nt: TGTGCCAGCTCCCCCGAAAACTTGAATCCAACCCTCCACTTT

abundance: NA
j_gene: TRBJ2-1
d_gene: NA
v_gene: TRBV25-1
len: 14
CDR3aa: CASSDQGSYNEQFF
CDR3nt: TGTGCCAGCAGTGACCAGGGATCCTACAATGAGCAGTTCTTC

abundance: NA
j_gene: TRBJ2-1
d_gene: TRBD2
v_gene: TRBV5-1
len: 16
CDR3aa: CASSALTSGVGNEQFF
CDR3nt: TGCGCCAGCTCGGCTCTCACTAGCGGGGTGGGGAATGAGCAGTTCTTC

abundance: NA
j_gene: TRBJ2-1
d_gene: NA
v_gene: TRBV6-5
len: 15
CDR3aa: CASSYGPRSYNEQFF
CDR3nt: TGTGCCAGCAGTTACGGCCCCAGGTCCTACAATGAGCAGTTCTTC

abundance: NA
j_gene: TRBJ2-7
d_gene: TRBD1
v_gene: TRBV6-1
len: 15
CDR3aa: CASIPEGTGAYEQYF
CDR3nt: TGTGCCAGCATACCCGAGGGGACAGGGGCCTACGAGCAGTACTTC

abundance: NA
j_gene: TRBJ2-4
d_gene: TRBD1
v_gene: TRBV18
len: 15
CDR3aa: CASSSRQGDGNIQYF
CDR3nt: TGTGCCAGCTCATCTAGACAGGGGGATGGAAACATTCAGTACTTC

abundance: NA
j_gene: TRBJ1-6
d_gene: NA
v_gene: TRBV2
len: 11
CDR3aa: CASSGDTPLHF
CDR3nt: TGTGCCAGCAGTGGGGACACACCCCTCCACTTT

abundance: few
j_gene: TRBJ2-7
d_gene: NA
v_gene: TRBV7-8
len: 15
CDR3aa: CASSPDSLSSYEQYF
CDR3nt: TGTGCCAGCAGCCCTGACAGTCTTAGCTCCTACGAGCAGTACTTC

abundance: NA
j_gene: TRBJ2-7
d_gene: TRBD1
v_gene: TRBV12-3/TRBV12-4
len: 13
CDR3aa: CASRRDSRYEQYF
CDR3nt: TGTGCCAGCAGACGGGACAGCCGCTACGAGCAGTACTTC

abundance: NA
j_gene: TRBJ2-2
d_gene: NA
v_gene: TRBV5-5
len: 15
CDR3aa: CASTTPPPTTGELFF
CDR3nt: TGTGCCAGCACTACTCCCCCGCCCACCACCGGGGAGCTGTTTTTT

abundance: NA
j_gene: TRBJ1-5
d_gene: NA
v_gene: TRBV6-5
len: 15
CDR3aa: CASSYSGQFHQPQHF
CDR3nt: TGTGCCAGCAGTTACTCTGGACAGTTTCATCAGCCCCAGCATTTT

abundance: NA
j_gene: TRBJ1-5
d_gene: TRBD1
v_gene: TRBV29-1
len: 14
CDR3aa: CSVAAGGLDQPQHF
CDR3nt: TGCAGCGTTGCCGCAGGGGGGCTCGATCAGCCCCAGCATTTT

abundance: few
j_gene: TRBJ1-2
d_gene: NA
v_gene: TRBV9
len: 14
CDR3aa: CASSPRVAGYGYTF
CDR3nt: TGTGCCAGCAGTCCCAGGGTTGCAGGCTATGGCTACACCTTC

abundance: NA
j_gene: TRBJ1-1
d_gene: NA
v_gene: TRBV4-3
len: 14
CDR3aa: CASSQGSGTLEAFF
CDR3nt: TGCGCCAGCAGCCAAGGGTCCGGGACATTAGAAGCTTTCTTT

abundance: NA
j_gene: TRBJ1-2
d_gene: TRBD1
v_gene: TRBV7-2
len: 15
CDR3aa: CASSSPRPDREGHTF
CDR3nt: TGTGCCAGCAGCTCCCCCCGACCGGACAGGGAGGGTCACACCTTC

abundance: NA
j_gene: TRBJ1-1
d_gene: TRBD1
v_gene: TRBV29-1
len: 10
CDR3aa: CSVDRGRAFF
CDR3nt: TGCAGCGTTGACAGGGGGAGAGCTTTCTTT

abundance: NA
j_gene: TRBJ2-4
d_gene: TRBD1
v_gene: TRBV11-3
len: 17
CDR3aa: CASSPGQGARAKNIQYF
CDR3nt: TGTGCCAGCAGCCCCGGACAGGGGGCTCGGGCCAAAAACATTCAGTACTTC

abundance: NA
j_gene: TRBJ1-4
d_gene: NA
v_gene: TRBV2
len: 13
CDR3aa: CATTGSRNEKLFF
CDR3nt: TGTGCCACCACCGGGTCCCGTAATGAAAAACTGTTTTTT

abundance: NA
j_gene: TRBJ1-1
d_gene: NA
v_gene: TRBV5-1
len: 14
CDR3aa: CASSSTVMNTEAFF
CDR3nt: TGCGCCAGCAGCTCAACAGTCATGAACACTGAAGCTTTCTTT

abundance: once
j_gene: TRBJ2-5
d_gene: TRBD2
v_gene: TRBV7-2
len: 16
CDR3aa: CASSSKRGGYQETQYF
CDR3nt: TGTGCCAGCAGCTCGAAGCGGGGGGGGTACCAAGAGACCCAGTACTTC

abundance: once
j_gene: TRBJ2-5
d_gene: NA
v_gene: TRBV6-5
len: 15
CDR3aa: CASSYSGWPQETQYF
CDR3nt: TGTGCCAGCAGTTACTCTGGGTGGCCACAGGAGACCCAGTACTTC

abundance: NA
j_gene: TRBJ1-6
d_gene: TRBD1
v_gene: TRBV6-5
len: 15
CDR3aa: CASSPTGLGNSPLHF
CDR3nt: TGTGCCAGCAGTCCGACAGGGTTAGGCAATTCACCCCTCCACTTT

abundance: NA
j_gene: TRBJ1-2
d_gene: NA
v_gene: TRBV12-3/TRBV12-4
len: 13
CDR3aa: CASSFDGDLGYTF
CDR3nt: TGTGCCAGCAGTTTTGACGGGGATCTAGGCTACACCTTC

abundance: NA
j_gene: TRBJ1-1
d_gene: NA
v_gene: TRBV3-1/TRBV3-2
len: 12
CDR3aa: CASSHTPAEAFF
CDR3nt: TGTGCCAGCAGCCATACCCCGGCTGAAGCTTTCTTT

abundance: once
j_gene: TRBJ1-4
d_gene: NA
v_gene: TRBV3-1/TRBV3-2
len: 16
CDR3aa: CASSQVFGQGNEKLFF
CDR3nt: TGTGCCAGCAGCCAAGTCTTCGGGCAGGGGAATGAAAAACTGTTTTTT

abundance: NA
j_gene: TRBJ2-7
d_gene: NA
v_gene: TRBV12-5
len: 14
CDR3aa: CASGSILGAAEQYF
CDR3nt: TGTGCTAGTGGTTCGATCCTTGGGGCAGCCGAGCAGTACTTC

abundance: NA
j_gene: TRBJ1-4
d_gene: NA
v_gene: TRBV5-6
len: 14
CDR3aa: CASSLAGVGEKLFF
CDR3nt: TGTGCCAGCAGCTTGGCCGGGGTGGGGGAAAAACTGTTTTTT

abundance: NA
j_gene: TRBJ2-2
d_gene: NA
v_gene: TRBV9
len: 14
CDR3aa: CASSVIQGAGELFF
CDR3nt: TGTGCCAGCAGCGTAATACAGGGAGCCGGGGAGCTGTTTTTT